The clone carrying this T cell receptor (beta chain) was detected ten times or more. The sample belongs to a study of neurological immune-mediated disorders. There are 10 residues in the CDR3. From germline, CDR1 is SGHVS and CDR2 FQNEAQ. V lost 3 bases and J 6 bases, leaving 3 bases between the germline ends. TCRdb reprocessed the 5' RACE reads via MiXCR and lists one record per CDR3 protein. The table shows over 90,000 distinct CDR3 sequences, with about 10% occurring only once. Stated time point: longitudinal time-point 3. Specimen: PBMCs. The chain links TRBV7-8 to TRBJ2-7; the D is unclear. The TCR was taken from a female donor with HTLV-1-associated myelopathy (HAM/TSP). For the CDR3, the DNA is TGTGCCAGCAGCTTGGGCGAGCAGTACTTC. Translated, it gives CASSLGEQYF. Full variable domain (outside the CDR3, taken from reference TRBV7-8 and TRBJ2-7): GAGVSQSPRYKVAKRGQDVALRCDPISGHVSLFWYQQALGQGPEFLTYFQNEAQLDKSGLPSDRFFAERPEGSVSTLKIQRTQQEDSAVYLCASSLGEQYFGPGTRLTVT.